This TCR beta chain was recorded in a study of Graves' ophthalmopathy and Graves' hyperthyroidism. Study background: By definition, stable hyperthyroidism involved no ophthalmopathy within 18 months of follow-up. Whole-study results and caveats: Blood also carried most expanded thyroid clonotypes exceeding 0.001 frequency.

The CDR3 is 14 residues long. Germline CDR1 reads SQVTM; CDR2 reads ANQGSEA. With V trimmed by 7 bases and J by 2 bases, 9 bases remained unmatched. This clonotype was recorded many times. Its target is unknown. Hyperthyroidism patients were newly diagnosed, ill under 2 months, and aged 18 to 65 years. Exclusion covered patients with other autoimmune diseases or uncontrolled infections (as well as pregnancy or lactation). The authors amplified TCR beta CDR3 regions, and they did so from RNA transcripts for repertoire sequencing. Second-round multiplex PCR came after a first-round RT-PCR that employed HTBI primers. TCRdb re-called the multiplex PCR reads with MiXCR, one entry per CDR3 protein. The data show over a million distinct CDR3 sequences, about 38% seen once.

The clonotype originates from an adult man with Graves' hyperthyroidism. Sequenced input: peripheral blood or thyroid tissue (not recorded which). V usage is TRBV29-1 and J usage is TRBJ2-7; 9 bases align to TRBD1. The CDR3 nucleotides read TGCAGCGGAGGGACAGGGACTCTTACCTACGAGCAGTACTTC. This codes for CSGGTGTLTYEQYF.